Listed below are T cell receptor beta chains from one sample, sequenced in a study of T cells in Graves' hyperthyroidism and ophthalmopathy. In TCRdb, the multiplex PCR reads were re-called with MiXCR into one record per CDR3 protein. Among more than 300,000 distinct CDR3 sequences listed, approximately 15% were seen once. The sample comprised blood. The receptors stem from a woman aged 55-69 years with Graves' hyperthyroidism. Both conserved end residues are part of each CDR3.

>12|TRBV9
CASSRGAYGYTF
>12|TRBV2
CATGATYNEQFF
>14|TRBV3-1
CASSQPTASYEQYF
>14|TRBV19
CASSIGTATYEQYF
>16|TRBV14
CASSQAGTGARGTQYF
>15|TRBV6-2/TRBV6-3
CASSYPGQGKNIQYF
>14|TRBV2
CASRLGSELETQYF
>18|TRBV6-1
CASSSRDLREGNTGELFF
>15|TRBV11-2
CASSLDYDRVYEQYF
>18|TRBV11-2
CASSFRQGAPYSGNTIYF
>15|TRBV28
CASSLSSGWSYEQYF
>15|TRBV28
CASSSQGFSGNTIYF
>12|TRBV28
CASKTSNYEQYF
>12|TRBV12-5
CASGLVSYEQYF
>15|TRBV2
CASSGTSGRTGELFF